A selection of T cell receptor beta chains follows, all from one sample in a study of blood T cell repertoires in COVID-19. Only in-frame clones appear in the TCRdb table, and some are missing; sequencing was by immunoSEQ multiplex PCR. This table has 300,000 to 400,000 clones, approximately 85% appearing once. The specimen was peripheral blood. Every receptor here comes from a human donor in a cohort sampled during active COVID-19. CDR3s include the opening cysteine and the closing phenylalanine or tryptophan. Size is stated for part of the rows, as once, few or many counts, or as a class when the clone is expanded.

-	TRBV28	TRBJ2-1	CASSLSGLRNEQFF
-	TRBV2	TRBJ1-4	CASRYRDGANEKLFF
-	TRBV2	TRBJ1-2	CASSESGGRGYTF
-	TRBV12-5	TRBJ1-1	CASGFSGVPAFF
-	TRBV7-2	TRBJ2-1	CASSLAGGDEQFF
-	TRBV10-3	TRBJ2-7	CASAGTPTYEQYF
-	TRBV30	TRBJ1-1	CAWSGSGQGDEAFF
-	TRBV6-5	TRBJ1-1	CASSLGVNTEAFF
once	TRBV7-2	TRBJ2-7	CASLTGGIYEQYF
-	TRBV5-6	TRBJ1-6	CASSGTGLSPLHF
-	TRBV19	TRBJ1-5	CASRILQGPGQYSQPQHF
-	TRBV5-1	TRBJ1-6	CASSPGTYPSSYNSPLHF
-	TRBV11-2	TRBJ1-5	CASSDVGGGRPQHF
-	TRBV18	TRBJ2-1	CASSRELAGSYNEQFF
-	TRBV6-5	TRBJ2-3	CASTRLAGADTQYF
-	TRBV7-8	TRBJ2-2	CASSHSTGELFF
-	TRBV29-1	TRBJ2-3	CSVERGTDTQYF
once	TRBV25-1	TRBJ1-6	CASRQARSHSPLHF
-	TRBV9	TRBJ1-3	CASSPRMSSGNTIYF
-	TRBV4-1	TRBJ1-2	CASSQGRQGPYGYTF
few	TRBV5-1	TRBJ1-6	CASSFGTVNSPLHF
many	TRBV28	TRBJ2-3	CASRSGGFTDTQYF
few	TRBV6-1	TRBJ1-5	CASSDGDNQPQHF